These 8 T cell receptor beta chains share one sample of origin, sequenced in a study of T cells in tuberculosis. This table comes from immunoSEQ multiplex PCR, and its TCRdb copy is limited to in-frame clones, with some not included. The sample lists over 25,000 clones, about 90% occurring once. Regarding time point: new active TB diagnosis, blood taken before or within 7 days of starting treatment. Sequencing used PBMCs, obtained at tuberculosis diagnosis. These receptors were collected from an adult with tuberculosis. Some clones in this sample may be carry-over from other donors' samples.

This rearrangement joins TRBV5-6 to TRBJ2-3, with 7 bases aligning to TRBD1. The CDR3 loop spans 13 amino acids. Germline CDR1 and CDR2: SGHDT and YYEEEE. V lost 4 bases and J lost 5; bases outside the gene matches: 4. The CDR3 nucleotides read TGTGCCAGCAGCGAGGGGGCCGAAGATACGCAGTATTTT. It is translated as CASSEGAEDTQYF.

This sequence joins TRBV5-4 and TRBJ1-2; possible D gene TRBD1, 5 bases. Trimming stripped 0 bases from V and 3 bases from J, with 12 bases between. Germline assignment: CDR1 SGHNT and CDR2 YYREEE (reference sequence). The CDR3 consists of 15 residues. The CDR3 DNA is TGTGCCAGCAGCTTGGAGGCGGGGGTGTACTATGGCTACACCTTC. Translating gives CASSLEAGVYYGYTF.

Here the CDR3 DNA reads TGTGCCAGCAGCTTGGCGGGGGGGCCTGCCGGGGAGCTGTTTTTT. Translated: CASSLAGGPAGELFF. The chain carries TRBV7-8 and TRBJ2-2, with 9 bases that match TRBD2. The V and J ends lost 3 bases and 6 bases, in that order; junction bases with no gene match: 5. From germline, CDR1 is SGHVS and CDR2 FQNEAQ. The CDR3 contains 15 residues.

V usage is TRBV29-1 and J usage is TRBJ2-7; D possibly corresponds to TRBD1 (5 bases). The CDR3 consists of 11 residues. Germline CDR1 and CDR2: SQVTM and ANQGSEA. Deletions cut 7 bases from V and 5 bases from J, with 12 bases between. This chain's CDR3 is CSGGDTDEQYF. CDR3 in DNA: TGCAGCGGGGGCGATACCGACGAGCAGTACTTC.

The gene calls are TRBV7-6 and TRBJ1-4; D not resolved. CDR1 and CDR2 from the germline V gene are SGHVS and FNYEAQ. The V end lost 3 bases, the J end lost 8 bases, and 16 bases lay between the germline ends. The CDR3 extends over 15 amino acids. DNA for the CDR3: TGTGCCAGCAGCTTTAGCGCCACGGAGCGGGAAAAACTGTTTTTT. Translating gives CASSFSATEREKLFF.

The CDR3 here is CASSKWGTGYEQYF. The CDR3 DNA reads TGTGCCAGCAGCAAATGGGGGACAGGGTACGAGCAGTACTTC. The rearrangement links TRBV21-1 to TRBJ2-7; TRBD1, the table's D call, lacks a check against the DNA. TRBV21-1 is described as a pseudogene. There are 14 residues in the CDR3.

The V call is TRBV5-5, the J call TRBJ1-3; D is undetermined. The CDR3 extends over 11 amino acids. V was clipped by 9 bases and J by 3 bases, with 7 bases between them. Looked up from germline, CDR1 is SGHKS and CDR2 is YYEKEE (reference sequence). The CDR3 spells CATPVGNTIYF. DNA for the CDR3: TGTGCCACCCCGGTTGGAAACACCATATATTTT.

V is TRBV9 and J is TRBJ1-1; 9 nucleotides align to TRBD1. Germline values: CDR1 SGDLS, CDR2 YYNGEE. There are 15 residues in the CDR3. J was trimmed by 8 bases and V by 1 base; bases with no gene match: 9. The DNA of the CDR3 is TGTGCCAGCAGCGTAACCGGACAGGGGACAGGAGAAGCTTTCTTT. Translated: CASSVTGQGTGEAFF.